A single TCR beta chain is shown here with its context. A few counts support this clonotype. Its antigen is not yet known. No qualities accompany the bases; no much larger clone lies one base away. CDR1 and CDR2 are drawn from the germline V gene: SGDLS, YYNGEE. The CDR3 measures 17 amino acids from cysteine to phenylalanine. Only CDR3 DNA is held: 51 bases, read in frame from base 1. Relative to germline, V is 0 bases shorter and J is 0 bases shorter, with 13 bases between their ends. This entry is derived from a study of identical twins (dated by TCRdb to about 2016). Background for the entire study: To test whether fetal clonotypes persist, the study used deep sequencing on TCR alpha and beta repertoires from monozygotic twins, unrelated adults of various ages, and cord blood. To rule out contamination, the twin experiments were replicated at different times with different library preparation protocols. The full study reports these points: Because the same donors could not be followed over many years, conclusions were based on cross-sectional statistical analysis. In beta out-of-frame sequences, excess twin sharing was weaker, because having fewer shared sequences lowered the signal-to-noise ratio. Fewer insertions were carried by abundant cord blood beta clonotypes; a weaker similar trend was observed in young adult naive repertoires, while no such trend was observed in memory repertoires. Compared with coincidental sharing between unrelated individuals, an excess of low generation-probability sequences was observed among out-of-frame TCR alpha sequences shared between twins. Out-of-frame TCR alpha sharing in monozygotic twins was systematically underestimated by recombination models, whereas sharing between unrelated individuals was in agreement with the recombination models. Zero-insertion analyses could be partly confounded by invariant T cells such as MAIT and iNKT, though diverse VJ usage argued against such confounding for most clonotypes.

Library preparation employed 5' RACE. Instrument on record: Illumina HiSeq 2000. Template switching introduced a universal primer binding site; the final cDNA contained a unique molecular identifier, enabling accurate counting of TCR cDNA molecules. Specific primers in the conserved constant-segment region were used to synthesize first-strand cDNA for TCR alpha and beta chains. To control for contamination, each cDNA library was double barcoded with a SMART-Mk sample barcode plus Illumina barcodes. TruSeq adapter sequences along with Illumina sample barcodes were introduced in two successive PCR steps. TCR alpha and beta cDNA libraries were sequenced on the Illumina HiSeq platform with custom primers. In the authors' own workflow: Raw reads were processed with MiGEC to extract unique molecular identifiers, and MiXCR was used to determine CDR3 positions. For each individual, recombination models were inferred using an EM algorithm with the repgenHMM and IGoR tools. Shared clonotypes were analyzed with the tcR package in R, and sharing was normalized by the product of cloneset sizes. To study raw recombination free of thymic and clonal selection effects, out-of-frame nonproductive sequences were analyzed. The raw public data were reprocessed by TCRdb itself: fastp quality trimming at Q25, MiXCR clonotype calling, in-frame beta chains only. Records with the same CDR3 protein are collapsed into one entry carrying the most frequent genes and DNA. What appears here as the V and J calls and clone size reflects TCRdb's work, not the paper's. The sample data list 350,000 to 450,000 distinct CDR3 sequences, and around 18% of these were observed just once. Approximately 12% of the sample goes to the ten largest clones.

All donors were healthy Caucasians. Three unrelated non-twin adults were also sequenced: a male aged 18 to 30, a male aged 50 to 60 and a female aged 50 to 60. Using Miltenyi CD45RO+ enrichment and human naive T-cell isolation kits, memory (CD45RO+) and naive T cells were isolated from PBMC. Sequenced sample: naive T cells sorted from blood. The cell subset or site label on this specimen signifies: cells isolated with a human naive T-cell isolation kit. The sequence joins TRBV9 to TRBJ1-5, with the D gene not clear enough to name. The source is a man aged 50-60 years in good health. The nucleotides are TGTGCCAGCAGCGTAGGCCCGGGCGAGTATAGCAATCAGCCCCAGCATTTT. Translated, it reads CASSVGPGEYSNQPQHF.